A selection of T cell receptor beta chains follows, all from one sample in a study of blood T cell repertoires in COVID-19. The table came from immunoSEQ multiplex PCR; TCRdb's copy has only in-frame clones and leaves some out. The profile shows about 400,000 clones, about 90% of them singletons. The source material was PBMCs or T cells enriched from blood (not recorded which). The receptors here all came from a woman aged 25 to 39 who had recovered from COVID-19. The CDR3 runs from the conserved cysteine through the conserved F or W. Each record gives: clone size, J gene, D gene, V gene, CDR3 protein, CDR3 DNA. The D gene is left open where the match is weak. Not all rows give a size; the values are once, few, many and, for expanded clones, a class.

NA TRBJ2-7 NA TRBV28 CASSLGSVPYEQYF TGTGCCAGCAGTTTAGGCAGTGTTCCCTACGAGCAGTACTTC
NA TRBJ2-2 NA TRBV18 CASSPYGQEGTGELFF TGTGCCAGCTCACCATACGGACAGGAGGGGACCGGGGAGCTGTTTTTT
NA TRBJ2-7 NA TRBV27 CASGRGYSYEQYF TGTGCCAGCGGAAGGGGTTACTCCTACGAGCAGTACTTC
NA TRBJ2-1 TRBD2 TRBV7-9 CASSLGLAGGIDEQFF TGTGCCAGCAGCTTAGGACTAGCGGGAGGTATCGATGAGCAGTTCTTC
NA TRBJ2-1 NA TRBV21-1 CASSKEGTSGRALYNEQFF TGTGCCAGCAGCAAAGAAGGGACTAGCGGGAGGGCCTTATACAATGAGCAGTTCTTC
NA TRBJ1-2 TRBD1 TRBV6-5 CANTDRPNYGYTF TGTGCCAACACGGACAGGCCTAACTATGGCTACACCTTC
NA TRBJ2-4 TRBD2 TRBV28 CASSSILAGGAPVGLAKNIQYF TGTGCCAGCAGTTCCATACTAGCGGGAGGCGCCCCTGTCGGGCTAGCCAAAAACATTCAGTACTTC
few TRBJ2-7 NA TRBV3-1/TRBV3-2 CASVTGTEQYF TGTGCCAGCGTCACAGGGACCGAGCAGTACTTC
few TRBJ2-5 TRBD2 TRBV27 CASGLGFETQYF TGTGCCAGCGGACTAGGGTTTGAGACCCAGTACTTC
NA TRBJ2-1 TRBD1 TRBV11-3 CASSLGGQGRNEQFF TGTGCCAGCAGCTTAGGGGGACAGGGTCGCAATGAGCAGTTCTTC
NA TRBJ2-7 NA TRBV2 CASSGASYEQYF TGTGCCAGCAGTGGGGCCTCCTACGAGCAGTACTTC
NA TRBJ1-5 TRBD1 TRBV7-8 CASSLDRGNQPQHF TGTGCCAGCAGCTTGGACAGGGGCAATCAGCCCCAGCATTTT
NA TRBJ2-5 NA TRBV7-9 CASSNELPMETQYF TGTGCCAGCAGCAACGAGCTTCCCATGGAGACCCAGTACTTC
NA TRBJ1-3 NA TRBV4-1 CASSQEGQSSGNTIYF TGCGCCAGCAGCCAAGAGGGGCAGAGCTCTGGAAACACCATATATTTT
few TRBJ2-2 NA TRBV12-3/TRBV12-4 CASSGKNTGELFF TGTGCCAGCAGTGGCAAGAACACCGGGGAGCTGTTTTTT
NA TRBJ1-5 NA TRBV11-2 CASSSPFQPQHF TGTGCCAGCAGCTCTCCCTTCCAGCCCCAGCATTTT
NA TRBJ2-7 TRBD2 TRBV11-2 CASSFSGRPHEQYF TGTGCCAGCAGCTTCAGCGGGAGGCCCCACGAGCAGTACTTC
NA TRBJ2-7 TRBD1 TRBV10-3 CAISESTGGDGEQYF TGTGCCATCAGTGAATCGACAGGGGGGGATGGCGAGCAGTACTTC
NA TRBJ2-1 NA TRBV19 CASSIGWSRQSSYNEQFF TGTGCCAGTAGTATCGGTTGGTCGCGGCAGAGCTCCTACAATGAGCAGTTCTTC
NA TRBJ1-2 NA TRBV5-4 CASSLESPGRGYTF TGTGCCAGCAGCTTGGAATCCCCCGGCAGGGGCTACACCTTC
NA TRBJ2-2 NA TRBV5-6 CASSFSDTGELFF TGTGCCAGCAGCTTTTCGGACACCGGGGAGCTGTTTTTT
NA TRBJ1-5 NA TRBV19 CASSIGGTTRNQPQHF TGTGCCAGTAGTATAGGAGGCACCACACGCAATCAGCCCCAGCATTTT
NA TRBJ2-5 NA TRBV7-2 CASSWRGVETQYF TGTGCCAGCAGCTGGAGGGGAGTAGAGACCCAGTACTTC
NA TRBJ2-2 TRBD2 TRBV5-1 CASSWGTGTSGSQGGELFF TGCGCCAGCAGCTGGGGGACCGGGACTAGCGGGTCCCAGGGCGGGGAGCTGTTTTTT
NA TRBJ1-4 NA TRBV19 CASSIVGLAGIADEKLFF TGTGCCAGTAGTATAGTAGGACTTGCGGGGATAGCTGATGAAAAACTGTTTTTT
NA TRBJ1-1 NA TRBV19 CASSIGPGAVAEAFF TGTGCCAGTAGTATAGGCCCCGGCGCGGTGGCTGAAGCTTTCTTT
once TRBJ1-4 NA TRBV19 CASSTHFRKLFF TGTGCCAGTAGTACCCATTTCAGAAAACTGTTTTTT
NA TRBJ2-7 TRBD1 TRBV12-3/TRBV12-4 CASTLDRGVEYF TGTGCCAGCACCTTGGACAGGGGGGTGGAGTACTTC
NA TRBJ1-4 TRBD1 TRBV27 CASSPTDRRNEKLFF TGTGCCAGCAGTCCCACGGACAGGAGGAATGAAAAACTGTTTTTT
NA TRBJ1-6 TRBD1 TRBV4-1 CASSSGQGGSPLHF TGCGCCAGCAGCTCCGGACAGGGAGGGTCACCCCTCCACTTT
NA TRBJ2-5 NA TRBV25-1 CASSDMGAARQETQYF TGTGCCAGCAGTGATATGGGGGCAGCTCGGCAAGAGACCCAGTACTTC
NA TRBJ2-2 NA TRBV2 CASSVLGNTGELFF TGTGCCAGCAGTGTCCTAGGGAACACCGGGGAGCTGTTTTTT
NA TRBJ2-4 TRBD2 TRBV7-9 CASSQSGGLKNIQYF TGTGCCAGCAGCCAGTCGGGGGGTCTTAAAAACATTCAGTACTTC
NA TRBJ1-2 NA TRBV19 CASSAEAGWGYTF TGTGCCAGTAGTGCCGAGGCCGGGTGGGGCTACACCTTC
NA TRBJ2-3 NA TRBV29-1 CSAQVFTDTQYF TGCAGCGCACAGGTTTTCACAGATACGCAGTATTTT
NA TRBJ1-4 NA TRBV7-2 CASSLDQGKLFF TGTGCCAGCAGCTTAGATCAGGGAAAACTGTTTTTT
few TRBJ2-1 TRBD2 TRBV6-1 CASSATGLAGNNEQFF TGTGCCAGCAGTGCAACGGGACTAGCGGGTAATAATGAGCAGTTCTTC
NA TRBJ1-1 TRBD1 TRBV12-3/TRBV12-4 CASTFTGDTEAFF TGTGCCAGCACCTTCACAGGGGACACTGAAGCTTTCTTT
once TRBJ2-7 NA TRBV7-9 CASSPSATGSYEQYF TGTGCCAGCAGCCCATCGGCCACAGGAAGCTACGAGCAGTACTTC
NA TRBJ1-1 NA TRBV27 CASSSRVGTEAFF TGTGCCAGCAGTAGCAGGGTGGGCACTGAAGCTTTCTTT